Listed here are 32 T cell receptor beta chains from one sample, sequenced in a study of cytomegalovirus exposure and HLA in healthy donors. In the PCR, 60 Vbeta and 13 Jbeta primers were used. TCRdb's copy holds only in-frame clones and misses some; the assay was immunoSEQ multiplex PCR. Of 90,000 to 110,000 clones listed, under 80% are singletons. Material for sequencing was PBMCs. Source of these receptors: a woman aged 40 to 50 in good health and CMV-seropositive.

This clone occurred a few times. The rearrangement joins TRBV7-2 to TRBJ2-7; TRBD2 matches 9 bases. The CDR3 is 14 amino acids. V dropped 4 bases and J dropped 2; count of bases not matched to a gene: 3. CDR1 is SGHTA and CDR2 is FQGNSA in the germline V gene. CDR3 DNA: TGTGCCAGCAGCTCGAGACTAGCGGCCTACGAGCAGTACTTC. It codes for CASSSRLAAYEQYF.

The chain employs TRBV4-1 and TRBJ1-2, with no clear D. Trimming took 0 bases from V and 4 from J, leaving 12 bases between them. Germline V gives CDR1 MGHRA, CDR2 YSYEKL. CDR3 length equals 15 residues. The CDR3 DNA sequence: TGCGCCAGCAGCCAAGAGGCCGTACGCCCCTATGGCTACACCTTC. This translates into CASSQEAVRPYGYTF.

The gene calls are TRBV7-9 and TRBJ2-7, with 10 bases fitting TRBD2. The CDR3 runs to 16 residues. Germline CDR1 is SEHNR and CDR2 is FQNEAQ (reference sequence). The junction had 7 bases not matched to a gene; V was cut back by 2 bases and J by 3 bases. CDR3 residues: CASSLTPASGSYEQYF. CDR3 coding DNA: TGTGCCAGCAGCTTAACCCCCGCTAGCGGGAGCTACGAGCAGTACTTC.

This chain joins TRBV19 and TRBJ1-4; 10 bases align to TRBD1. Trimming at V came to 3 bases and at J to 8 bases, leaving 6 bases not matched to a gene. CDR3 length equals 15 residues. The V gene's germline CDR1 is LNHDA and CDR2 SQIVND (reference sequence). CDR3 bases: TGTGCCAGTAGTATTCGACAGGGGGCTAGGGAAAAACTGTTTTTT. Translating gives CASSIRQGAREKLFF.

The chain is built from TRBV11-3 and TRBJ1-1, with TRBD1 matching over 12 bases. Losses at the gene ends were 8 bases for V and 2 bases for J; bases not matched to a gene: 18. The CDR3 totals 19 residues. Germline V gene data show CDR1 as SGHNT and CDR2 as YENEEA. The CDR3, as DNA: TGTGCCAGCGGCCGCCCGGGACAGGGGGCGCGCCGGTCAAACACTGAAGCTTTCTTT. Amino acid sequence: CASGRPGQGARRSNTEAFF.

Note on this clone: Distinct nucleotide sequences in the sample also encode this CDR3. The V and J genes are TRBV28 and TRBJ1-2; possible D gene TRBD1, 6 bases. This CDR3 spans 19 amino acids. Trimming took off 4 bases at V and 4 bases at J, with 28 bases between the two ends. Germline V gene sequence: CDR1 MDHEN, CDR2 SYDVKM. Written as DNA, the CDR3 is TGTGCCAGCAGTTCCCAACCCGGGGTGGCGGGTGGGGGCGTCTATGGCTACACCTTC. It yields the protein CASSSQPGVAGGGVYGYTF.

This chain uses TRBV5-1 with TRBJ2-2, with a possible D match to TRBD1 (6 bases). V dropped 0 bases and J dropped 6 bases, with 15 bases sitting between them. Germline V gene data show CDR1 as SGHRS and CDR2 as YFSETQ. The CDR3 extends over 16 amino acids. CDR3 amino acids: CASSLATDRRAGELFF. The CDR3 DNA reads TGCGCCAGCAGCTTGGCCACGGACAGAAGGGCCGGGGAGCTGTTTTTT. The full variable domain, completed using reference TRBV5-1 and TRBJ2-2, is KAGVTQTPRYLIKTRGQQVTLSCSPISGHRSVSWYQQTPGQGLQFLFEYFSETQRNKGNFPGRFSGRQFSNSRSEMNVSTLELGDSALYLCASSLATDRRAGELFFGEGSRLTVL.

The V call is TRBV18, the J call TRBJ2-7, with D perhaps TRBD1 (5 bases). Germline-derived CDR1 and CDR2 are KGHSH and LQKENI. The CDR3 consists of 13 residues. V was cut by 9 bases and J by 2 bases, with 14 bases left in between. As DNA, the CDR3 is TGTGCCAGATCCCCAGACAGCCCCTACGAGCAGTACTTC. Its translation is CARSPDSPYEQYF.

The chain carries TRBV27 and TRBJ2-4, with a possible D match to TRBD2 (6 bases). CDR1 and CDR2 from the germline V gene are MNHEY and SMNVEV (reference sequence). The CDR3 contains 15 residues. The V gene lost 4 bases and the J gene lost 2 bases, with 12 bases spanning the gap. The CDR3 DNA reads TGTGCCAGCAGTTCCCTTGGGAGGTCCAAAAACATTCAGTACTTC. The encoded protein is CASSSLGRSKNIQYF.

This clone was seen more than once but under ten times. The chain employs TRBV2 and TRBJ2-1; possibly TRBD2 for D (7 bases). Germline lookup yields CDR1 SNHLY and CDR2 FYNNEI. V shed 3 bases and J shed 7 bases, with 16 bases lying between them. The CDR3 covers 15 residues. The DNA of the CDR3 is TGTGCCAGCAGTGATGGGGGCGGGGGAAGAAATGAGCAGTTCTTC. It specifies CASSDGGGGRNEQFF.

The chain carries TRBV5-1 and TRBJ2-7; TRBD2 aligns across 8 bases. Trimming removed 4 bases from V and 5 bases from J; junction bases left unmatched: 8. CDR1 SGHRS and CDR2 YFSETQ come from the germline V gene. The CDR3 has 14 amino acids. This CDR3 is CASSPGTSGNEQYF. The CDR3 DNA follows: TGCGCCAGCAGCCCCGGGACTAGTGGTAACGAGCAGTACTTC.

On this clone itself: Other DNA sequences in this specimen translate into the identical CDR3. The rearrangement links TRBV18 to TRBJ2-7; 11 nucleotides agree with TRBD1. The trim removed 6 bases at V and 2 bases at J, leaving 3 bases unmatched. Germline V gives CDR1 KGHSH, CDR2 LQKENI. This CDR3 is built from 14 residues. Here the CDR3 reads CASSSGQGAYEQYF. In nucleotides, the CDR3 is TGTGCCAGCTCCTCGGGACAGGGGGCCTACGAGCAGTACTTC.

CDR3 protein: CASSPPGGVVSTDTQYF. As DNA, the CDR3 is TGTGCCAGCAGCCCCCCGGGGGGGGTTGTAAGCACAGATACGCAGTATTTT. V is TRBV9 and J is TRBJ2-3; the match to TRBD2 covers 8 bases. The CDR3 loop spans 17 amino acids. From germline, CDR1 is SGDLS and CDR2 YYNGEE. The J segment lost 0 bases and the V segment lost 4 bases, leaving 10 bases of the junction unmatched.

The chain carries TRBV18 and TRBJ2-5; no definite D call. V was shortened by 1 base and J by 1 base, with 4 bases between the two germline ends. The CDR3 is made up of 13 amino acids. Germline V lookup: CDR1 KGHSH, CDR2 LQKENI. The CDR3 region is CASSPRPQETQYF. For the CDR3, the DNA is TGTGCCAGCTCACCACGGCCCCAAGAGACCCAGTACTTC.

The chain recombines TRBV7-9 with TRBJ1-1; D ambiguous. Trimming left V 1 base short and J 1 base short, with 4 bases between. This CDR3 comprises 13 residues. Germline V gene sequence: CDR1 SEHNR, CDR2 FQNEAQ (reference sequence). CDR3: CASSLGANTEAFF. DNA for the CDR3: TGTGCCAGCAGCTTAGGGGCGAACACTGAAGCTTTCTTT.

V and J are TRBV5-1 and TRBJ2-5, with D perhaps matching TRBD1 (5 bases). This CDR3 is built from 13 residues. The germline CDR1 and CDR2 sequences are SGHRS and YFSETQ. V gave up 5 bases and J gave up 5 bases, with 13 bases separating them. The CDR3 DNA sequence: TGCGCCAGCAGATCACAGGCGGTCGAGACCCAGTACTTC. Protein sequence: CASRSQAVETQYF.

This chain links TRBV28 with TRBJ2-7; a possible D gene is TRBD1 (6 bases). Trimming removed 7 bases at V and 3 bases at J, with 19 bases between. Germline CDR1 MDHEN, CDR2 SYDVKM. This CDR3 region has 15 residues. This chain's CDR3 is CASTITGLALYEQYF. The CDR3 DNA reads TGTGCCAGCACCATCACAGGGCTTGCCCTCTACGAGCAGTACTTC.

The chain combines TRBV4-1 with TRBJ2-1; D is perhaps TRBD2 (5 bases). Germline CDR1 is MGHRA and CDR2 is YSYEKL. The CDR3 loop spans 16 amino acids. V dropped 6 bases and J dropped 0 bases, with 15 bases sitting between them. The CDR3 nucleotides are TGCGCCAGCAGACCCTCGGACTCGAGCTCCTACAATGAGCAGTTCTTC. This gives the protein CASRPSDSSSYNEQFF.

This chain uses TRBV28 with TRBJ1-1; 9 bases map to TRBD1. The CDR3 spans 15 residues. J was trimmed by 12 bases and V by 4 bases; bases with no gene match: 15. Germline lookup yields CDR1 MDHEN and CDR2 SYDVKM. This CDR3 is CASSSALPGQGVPFF. The CDR3, as DNA: TGTGCCAGCAGTTCCGCTCTACCGGGACAGGGAGTTCCTTTCTTT.

Only a few counts were recorded for this clone. The rearrangement links TRBV6-5 to TRBJ1-2; a possible D gene is TRBD1 (6 bases). The germline CDR1 and CDR2 sequences are MNHEY and SVGAGI. Trimming left V 2 bases short and J 4 bases short, with 14 bases between. The CDR3 totals 15 residues. The CDR3 here is CASSYPEGGGYGYTF. Here the CDR3 DNA reads TGTGCCAGCAGTTACCCCGAGGGGGGGGGCTATGGCTACACCTTC.

The genes are TRBV2 and TRBJ2-7, with 7 bases matching TRBD2. The V segment lost 7 bases and the J segment 7 bases; nucleotides outside the gene matches: 16. Germline V gene data show CDR1 as SNHLY and CDR2 as FYNNEI. The CDR3 consists of 15 residues. The CDR3 nucleotides are TGTGCCAGCAAGGCGTTTGTCGGGGGGTTAGGGGAGCAGTACTTC. The encoded protein is CASKAFVGGLGEQYF.

This rearrangement joins TRBV2 to TRBJ2-1; TRBD1 aligns across 9 bases. The CDR3 length is 15 residues. V trimming: 1 base; J trimming: 9 bases; junction bases outside the gene matches: 7. Germline CDR1 is SNHLY and CDR2 is FYNNEI. For the CDR3, the DNA is TGTGCCAGCAGTGAAGAGGGACAGGGTATAGCTGAGCAGTTCTTC. Translation gives CASSEEGQGIAEQFF.

This clone has more than one count but fewer than ten. The chain is built from TRBV28 and TRBJ1-1, with a weak D call TRBD1 (6 bases). In germline, CDR1 is MDHEN, CDR2 SYDVKM. The CDR3 consists of 14 residues. Trimming shortened V by 6 bases and J by 4 bases, and 15 bases separated the two germline ends. DNA for the CDR3: TGTGCCAGCAGCACACTTCAGGGGCTCACTGAAGCTTTCTTT. Translated: CASSTLQGLTEAFF. Combining the CDR3 with reference TRBV28 and TRBJ1-1 gives the whole variable domain DVKVTQSSRYLVKRTGEKVFLECVQDMDHENMFWYRQDPGLGLRLIYFSYDVKMKEKGDIPEGYSVSREKKERFSLILESASTNQTSMYLCASSTLQGLTEAFFGQGTRLTVV.

Worth noting for this clone: The germline gene is not matched at one end of the junction; a read error may be the cause. Other nucleotide sequences in the sample specify the same CDR3. The chain recombines TRBV6-1 with TRBJ2-7; 10 positions agree with TRBD2. This CDR3 is built from 15 residues. CDR1 and CDR2 (germline): MNHNS, SASEGT. Here the CDR3 DNA reads TGTGCCAGCAGCGAAGAAGCGGGAGGGCCCTACGAGCAGTACTTC. It codes for CASSEEAGGPYEQYF.

The chain employs TRBV5-1 and TRBJ2-1, with 7 nucleotides matching TRBD1. V was pared by 0 bases and J by 3 bases, with 15 bases of the junction left unmatched. The CDR3 covers 19 residues. Germline CDR1 and CDR2: SGHRS and YFSETQ. In DNA, the CDR3 is TGCGCCAGCAGCTTGGGCGCGTCGGAAGGGGGCTTTTTCTACAATGAGCAGTTCTTC. Translating it yields CASSLGASEGGFFYNEQFF.

The genes are TRBV6-1 and TRBJ1-5; no clear D gene. V lost 4 bases to trimming and J lost 7 bases, with 11 bases between them. This CDR3 contains 13 residues. Germline V lookup: CDR1 MNHNS, CDR2 SASEGT. The CDR3 DNA sequence: TGTGCCAGCAGTGGTGGATGGGCCCAGCCCCAGCATTTT. Its protein is CASSGGWAQPQHF.

There are a few counts of this clone. The chain recombines TRBV25-1 with TRBJ2-2; D perhaps matches TRBD1 (5 bases). The CDR3 has 15 residues. V dropped 0 bases and J dropped 6 bases, with 11 bases sitting between them. Germline V CDR1 and CDR2: MGHDK, SYGVNS. CDR3 bases: TGTGCCAGCAGTGAATACGGCCGCAGGGCCGGGGAGCTGTTTTTT. Amino acid sequence: CASSEYGRRAGELFF.

The gene calls are TRBV9 and TRBJ2-1, with 11 bases matching TRBD2. Trimming removed 4 bases from V and 0 bases from J; junction bases left unmatched: 3. The CDR3 totals 16 residues. In germline, CDR1 is SGDLS, CDR2 YYNGEE. The CDR3 nucleotides read TGTGCCAGCAGCACTCTAGCGGGGGGCTCCTACAATGAGCAGTTCTTC. It specifies CASSTLAGGSYNEQFF.

The rearrangement links TRBV6-6 to TRBJ2-2; no reliable D call. V shed 5 bases and J shed 3 bases, with 7 bases lying between them. The CDR3 sequence is 13 residues long. Germline CDR1 reads MNHNY; CDR2 reads SVGAGI (reference sequence). The CDR3, as DNA: TGTGCCAGCAGTACTCCGGACACCGGGGAGCTGTTTTTT. Translated: CASSTPDTGELFF.

The rearrangement links TRBV4-3 to TRBJ2-3; weak D call: TRBD2 (5 bases). The CDR3 length is 15 residues. Germline-derived CDR1 and CDR2 are LGHNA and YSLEER. The V and J ends lost 0 bases and 3 bases respectively, with 10 bases between them. This CDR3 is CASSQDIRGTDTQYF. CDR3 bases: TGCGCCAGCAGCCAAGATATACGGGGAACAGATACGCAGTATTTT.

This chain links TRBV29-1 with TRBJ2-7; TRBD1 might be the D (6 bases). With 6 bases removed from V and 0 bases from J, the gap between germline ends came to 12 bases. This CDR3 has 13 amino acids. Looked up from germline, CDR1 is SQVTM and CDR2 is ANQGSEA. The CDR3 sequence is CSVTGTPSYEQYF. DNA of the CDR3: TGCAGCGTAACTGGGACACCCTCCTACGAGCAGTACTTC.

This clone was seen only once. The V call is TRBV5-6, the J call TRBJ1-2, with D tentatively TRBD1 (6 bases). Per the germline V gene, CDR1 is SGHDT and CDR2 is YYEEEE. Trimming took off 3 bases at V and 2 bases at J, with 11 bases between the two ends. This CDR3 spans 14 amino acids. In DNA, the CDR3 is TGTGCCAGCAGCTGGGAGACAGGAAACTATGGCTACACCTTC. Translated, it gives CASSWETGNYGYTF.